This T cell receptor (beta chain) was sequenced for a study of shared clonotypes between healthy human individuals. Germline trimming cut 4 bases from V and 3 bases from J; bases unmatched to any gene: 5. This CDR3 contains 14 residues. Germline CDR1 reads SNHLY; CDR2 reads FYNNEI. Libraries were prepared by immunoSEQ multiplex PCR; TCRdb keeps only in-frame clonotypes and omits some of them. The sample holds roughly 2.5 million clones; approximately 90% are singletons and the top ten take 0.14%. About this clone itself: This same CDR3 is encoded by further DNA sequences in the sample.

The source of this sequence is a man younger than 35 in good health. The rearrangement joins TRBV2 to TRBJ2-7, with 8 nucleotides matching TRBD1. Sample: naive CD4+ T cells sorted from blood. The subset denotes: CD45RA+ positively selected. The CDR3 region has the DNA TGTGCCAGCAGTGTTGGAACAGGGGGCTACGAGCAGTACTTC. Amino acid sequence: CASSVGTGGYEQYF.